There are many counts of the clone carrying this T cell receptor beta chain. Arm-PCR of CDR3 regions and iRepertoire HTBI primers were used to build TCR beta libraries. TCRdb redid the calling of the multiplex PCR reads with MiXCR, one entry per CDR3 protein. Of roughly 560,000 distinct CDR3 sequences in the sample, 9.5% to 15% are singletons; the top ten hold approximately 9.6%. This sample is drawn from a study of regulatory T cells in long-lasting Graves disease. This CDR3 has 15 residues. Per germline, CDR1 MNHEY and CDR2 SMNVEV (reference sequence). The J segment lost 1 base and the V segment lost 5 bases, leaving 7 bases of the junction unmatched. Indicated time point: newly diagnosed GD, antithyroid drugs for less than 3 months. PBMC RNA served as the TCR library source. By American Thyroid Association guidelines, Graves' disease was diagnosed in the cohort. These data also formed part of another study, on T cells in Graves' hyperthyroidism and ophthalmopathy. That paper notes: Graves' hyperthyroidism showing no ophthalmopathy progression within 18 months was considered stable. Before onset, by a median of approximately 6.8 months, the model predicted ophthalmopathy.

The chain employs TRBV27 and TRBJ1-1; TRBD1 aligns across 7 bases. The origin of this receptor is a woman in her twenties or thirties with Graves disease. This sample comprised peripheral blood mononuclear cells (PBMCs), obtained at new diagnosis, from a patient treated with antithyroid drugs. CDR3 amino acids: CASSPRDSRNTEAFF. CDR3 coding DNA: TGTGCCAGCAGTCCGAGGGACAGTAGGAACACTGAAGCTTTCTTT.